This T cell receptor (beta chain) was recorded in a study of T-cell reconstitution after alpha-beta-depleted transplantation in children. The junction had 4 bases not matched to a gene; V was cut back by 3 bases and J by 2 bases. The CDR3 length is 16 residues. From germline, CDR1 is SGHRS and CDR2 YFSETQ. This sample's TCRbeta library carried unique molecular identifier barcodes. TCRdb recomputed calls from the PCR reads with MiXCR, one row per CDR3 protein. Of roughly 570,000 distinct CDR3 sequences in the sample, approximately 30% are singletons; the top ten hold 35% to 40%. Study findings and constraints: There were reportedly several hundred expanded graft clones from which alpha-beta T cells came about two months after transplant. For some patients, TCRbeta diversity was high at day 60 because of recipient T cells and thymic progenitors that survived. From newly produced T cells came most of the T-cell counts and diversity one year after transplant.

There are a few counts of this clonotype. As yet, its antigen is unknown. The chain employs TRBV5-1 and TRBJ2-5; 13 bases are shared with TRBD2. This receptor was taken from a boy in the first two years of life with Wiskott-Aldrich syndrome, due to receive a stem cell transplant. The sample here was PBMCs, taken before TCRalphabeta/CD19-depleted stem cell transplant. The CDR3 DNA sequence: TGCGCCAGCAGCTGGGGACTAGCGGGAAGACAAGAGACCCAGTACTTC. Amino acids: CASSWGLAGRQETQYF.